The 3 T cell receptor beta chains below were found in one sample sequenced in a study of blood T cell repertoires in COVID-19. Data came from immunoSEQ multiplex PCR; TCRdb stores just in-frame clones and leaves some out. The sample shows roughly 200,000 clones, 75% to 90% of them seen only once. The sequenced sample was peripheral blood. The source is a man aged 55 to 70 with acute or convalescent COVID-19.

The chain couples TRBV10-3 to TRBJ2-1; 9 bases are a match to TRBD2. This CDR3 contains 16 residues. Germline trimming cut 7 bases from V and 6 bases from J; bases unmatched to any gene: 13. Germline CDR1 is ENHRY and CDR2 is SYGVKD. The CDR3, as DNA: TGTGCCATCAACCCCCTCGGGCGGGAGGGCCCCAATGAGCAGTTCTTC. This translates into CAINPLGREGPNEQFF.

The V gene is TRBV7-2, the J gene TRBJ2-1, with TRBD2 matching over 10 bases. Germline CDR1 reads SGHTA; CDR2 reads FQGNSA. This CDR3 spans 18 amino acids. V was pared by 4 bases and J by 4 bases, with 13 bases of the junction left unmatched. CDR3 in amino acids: CASSSRVRSGREYNEQFF. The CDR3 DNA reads TGTGCCAGCAGCTCACGGGTGAGGAGCGGGAGGGAGTACAATGAGCAGTTCTTC.

As DNA, the CDR3 is TGTGCCAGCACCACTAAACAGGGGCTTGGCTACACCTTC. Residues: CASTTKQGLGYTF. The chain carries TRBV7-2 and TRBJ1-2, with TRBD1 identical over 7 bases. This CDR3 has 13 residues. Germline CDR1 is SGHTA and CDR2 is FQGNSA. V trimming: 7 bases; J trimming: 7 bases; junction bases outside the gene matches: 9.